This T cell receptor beta chain was identified in a study of radiation and T cells in renal cell carcinoma. Study findings and constraints: No pretreatment tumor biopsies were available for baseline clonotypes.

Noted time point: baseline pretreatment blood. Described treatment: 15 Gy SBRT to primary tumor, nephrectomy 4 weeks later. TCRdb's copy holds only in-frame clones and misses some; the assay was immunoSEQ multiplex PCR. The repertoire holds 130,000 or so clones, with roughly 85% as singletons. The ends were cut back, 1 base at V and 4 bases at J, with 10 bases in the middle. Germline V gene sequence: CDR1 SGHTA, CDR2 FQGNSA. This CDR3 is 14 amino acids long. As concerns this clone: Its antigen is currently unknown.

This clonotype was sampled from a woman between 50 and 59 years old with renal cell carcinoma. The chain combines TRBV7-2 with TRBJ1-2; TRBD1 is a possible D gene (5 bases). This specimen consisted of blood, obtained from a patient whose treatment included radiotherapy and nephrectomy. In nucleotides, the CDR3 is TGTGCCAGCAGCTTAGATCTAGGGGTCTATGGCTACACCTTC. Translation gives CASSLDLGVYGYTF. The full variable domain, its missing parts supplied by reference TRBV7-2 and TRBJ1-2, is GAGVSQSPSNKVTEKGKDVELRCDPISGHTALYWYRQSLGQGLEFLIYFQGNSAPDKSGLPSDRFSAERTGGSVSTLTIQRTQQEDSAVYLCASSLDLGVYGYTFGSGTRLTVV.